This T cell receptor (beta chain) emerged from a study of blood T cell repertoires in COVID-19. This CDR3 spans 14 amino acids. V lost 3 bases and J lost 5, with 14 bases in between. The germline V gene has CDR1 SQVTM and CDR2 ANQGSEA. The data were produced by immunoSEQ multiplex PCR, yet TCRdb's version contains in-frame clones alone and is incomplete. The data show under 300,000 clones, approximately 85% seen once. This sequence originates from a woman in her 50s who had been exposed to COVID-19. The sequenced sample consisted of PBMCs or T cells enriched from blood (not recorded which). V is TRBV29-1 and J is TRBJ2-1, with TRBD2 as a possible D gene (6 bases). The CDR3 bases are TGCAGCGTTGACCCCGGACTACTAGACAATGAGCAGTTCTTC. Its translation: CSVDPGLLDNEQFF.